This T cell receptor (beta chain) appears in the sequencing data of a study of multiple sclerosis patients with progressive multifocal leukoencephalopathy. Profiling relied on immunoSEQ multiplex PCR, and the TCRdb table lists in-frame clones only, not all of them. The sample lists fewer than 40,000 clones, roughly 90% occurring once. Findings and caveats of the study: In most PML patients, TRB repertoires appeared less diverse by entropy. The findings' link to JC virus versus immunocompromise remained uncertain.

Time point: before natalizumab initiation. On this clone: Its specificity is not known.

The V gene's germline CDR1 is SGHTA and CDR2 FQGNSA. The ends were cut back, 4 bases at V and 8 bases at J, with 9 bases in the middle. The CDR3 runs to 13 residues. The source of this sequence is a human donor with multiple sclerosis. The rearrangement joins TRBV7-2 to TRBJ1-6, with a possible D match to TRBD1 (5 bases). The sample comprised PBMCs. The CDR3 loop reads CASSSDTDSPLHF. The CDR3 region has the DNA TGTGCCAGCAGCTCGGACACAGATTCACCCCTCCACTTT.